This TCR beta chain was retrieved from a study of blood T cells in healthy people across ages. Concerning this clonotype itself: What it recognizes is unknown. This may arise from a read error, as a much more abundant clone is one base away.

Study-level findings and limits: It was held that diversity estimates obtained from one million T cells represented underestimates.

This CDR3 spans 14 amino acids. Germline CDR1 and CDR2: SQVTM and ANQGSEA. Next came a second PCR, run for roughly 6 to 11 cycles, which used a sample-barcoded 5' primer along with a J-beta primer mix. TCRdb re-called the 5' RACE reads with MiXCR, one entry per CDR3 protein. Among 800,000 to 950,000 distinct CDR3 sequences, approximately 35% were seen once, and the ten largest hold 10% to 15%. The sample comprised blood. The sequence came from a young man in good health. The chain couples TRBV29-1 to TRBJ2-4; tentative D call: TRBD2 (5 bases). Judging by the DNA end, TRBJ2-7 fits better; the J call may be wrong. CDR3: CSVEVRGSPYEQYF. As DNA, the CDR3 is TGCAGCGTTGAAGTGAGAGGGTCCCCCTACGAGCAGTACTTC.